This is a list of T cell receptor beta chains from one sample in a study of blood T cell repertoires in COVID-19. Libraries were prepared by immunoSEQ multiplex PCR; TCRdb keeps only in-frame clonotypes and omits some of them. This sample has over 150,000 clones, with over 70% found just once. The source material was peripheral blood. The receptors derive from a woman aged 40 to 55 with COVID-19, enrolled during active disease. The CDR3 runs from the conserved cysteine through the conserved F or W. A D gene is named only where the DNA matches it firmly. Clone size is given for some rows only: seen once, a few or many times, or a class if the clone is expanded.

d_call clone_size j_call v_call cdr3_nt cdr3_aa
TRBD2 NA TRBJ2-3 TRBV6-1 TGTGCCAGCAGTGACCTAGCGGGAGTAGGTACGCAGTATTTT CASSDLAGVGTQYF
NA NA TRBJ1-2 TRBV29-1 TGCAGCGTCGAGTCCGACACGTACTATGGCTACACCTTC CSVESDTYYGYTF
TRBD2 NA TRBJ2-5 TRBV19 TGTGCCAGTAGTATTCTGGGAGGGTCCCAAGAGACCCAGTACTTC CASSILGGSQETQYF
TRBD1 NA TRBJ2-2 TRBV28 TGTGCCAGCAGTCTGGACAGGGACAACACCGGGGAGCTGTTTTTT CASSLDRDNTGELFF
NA NA TRBJ2-3 TRBV14 TGTGCCAGCAGCCAAGTCTCAGATACGCAGTATTTT CASSQVSDTQYF
NA NA TRBJ2-1 TRBV12-5 TGTGCTACCCAAAAAGAGGTCAATGAGCAGTTCTTC CATQKEVNEQFF
NA NA TRBJ2-5 TRBV29-1 TGCAGCGTTGAAGGGCAGGGTGGAGACGAGACCCAGTACTTC CSVEGQGGDETQYF
TRBD2 once TRBJ2-3 TRBV3-1/TRBV3-2 TGTGCCAGCAGCCCCTGGACTAGCGGGCCTTCAGATACGCAGTATTTT CASSPWTSGPSDTQYF
NA NA TRBJ1-1 TRBV6-4 TGTGCCAGCAGCCCACAGGGAGCTCGCACTGAAGCTTTCTTT CASSPQGARTEAFF
NA NA TRBJ1-3 TRBV5-4 TGTGCCACAGGCAACGAGGGAAACACCATATATTTT CATGNEGNTIYF
NA NA TRBJ1-2 TRBV19 TGTGCCAGTAGTCCGCGGGGCAGGACCTCCTATGGCTACACCTTC CASSPRGRTSYGYTF
NA NA TRBJ2-7 TRBV9 TGTGCCAGCAGCGCGGAGCCAAGGAGGGCGTTAGCCTACGAGCAGTACTTC CASSAEPRRALAYEQYF
NA NA TRBJ2-3 TRBV5-5 TGTGCCACCGAGAGGGGACAACAGCTCTTCGCAGATACGCAGTATTTT CATERGQQLFADTQYF
NA NA TRBJ2-6 TRBV5-5 TGTGCCAGCAGCCCGGCGGTATCCGCTTCCTCTGGGGCCAACGTCCTGACTTTC CASSPAVSASSGANVLTF